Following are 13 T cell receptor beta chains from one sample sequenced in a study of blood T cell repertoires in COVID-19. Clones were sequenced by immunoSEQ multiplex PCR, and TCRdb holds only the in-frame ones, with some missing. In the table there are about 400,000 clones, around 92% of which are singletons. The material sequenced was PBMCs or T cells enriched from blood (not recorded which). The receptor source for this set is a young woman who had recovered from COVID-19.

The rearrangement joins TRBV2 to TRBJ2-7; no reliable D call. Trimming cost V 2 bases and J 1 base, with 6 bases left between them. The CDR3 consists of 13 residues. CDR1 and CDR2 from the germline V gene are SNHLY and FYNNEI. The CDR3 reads CASSESGSYEQYF. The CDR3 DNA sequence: TGTGCCAGCAGTGAATCCGGGTCCTACGAGCAGTACTTC.

CDR3 loop: CASSFDRQGSGGGGQPQHF. The CDR3 DNA is TGTGCCAGCAGTTTCGACCGACAGGGAAGTGGGGGTGGTGGTCAGCCCCAGCATTTT. The chain has TRBV28 and TRBJ1-5, with 7 positions matching TRBD1. Germline CDR1 MDHEN, CDR2 SYDVKM. V was pared by 3 bases and J by 6 bases, with 20 bases of the junction left unmatched. The CDR3 extends over 19 amino acids.

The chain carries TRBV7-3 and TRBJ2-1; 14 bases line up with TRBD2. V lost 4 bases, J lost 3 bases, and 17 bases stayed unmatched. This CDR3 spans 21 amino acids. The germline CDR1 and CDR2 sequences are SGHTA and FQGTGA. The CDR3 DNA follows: TGTGCCAGCAGCTCACCGAAAAAGGGGACTAGCGGGGGCCAACTCTACAATGAGCAGTTCTTC. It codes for CASSSPKKGTSGGQLYNEQFF.

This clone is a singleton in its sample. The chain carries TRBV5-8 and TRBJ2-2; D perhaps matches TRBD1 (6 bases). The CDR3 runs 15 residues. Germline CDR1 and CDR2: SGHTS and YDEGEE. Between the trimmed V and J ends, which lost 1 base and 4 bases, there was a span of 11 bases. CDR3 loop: CASSLTGTFTGELFF. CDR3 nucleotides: TGTGCCAGCAGCTTGACAGGGACCTTCACCGGGGAGCTGTTTTTT.

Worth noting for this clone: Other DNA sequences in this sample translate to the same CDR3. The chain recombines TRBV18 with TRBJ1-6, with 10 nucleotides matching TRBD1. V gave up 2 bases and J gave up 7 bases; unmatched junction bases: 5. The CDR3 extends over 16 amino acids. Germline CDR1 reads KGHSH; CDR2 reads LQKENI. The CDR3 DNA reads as TGTGCCAGCTCACCAGTCGGACAGGGGGTCAATTCACCCCTCCACTTT. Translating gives CASSPVGQGVNSPLHF.

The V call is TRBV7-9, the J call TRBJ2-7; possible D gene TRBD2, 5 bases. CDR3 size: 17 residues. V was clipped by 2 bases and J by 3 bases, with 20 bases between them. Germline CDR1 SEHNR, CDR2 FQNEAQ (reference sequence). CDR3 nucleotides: TGTGCCAGCAGCTTATTTGTAACTAGACTAATTTACTACGAGCAGTACTTC. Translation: CASSLFVTRLIYYEQYF.

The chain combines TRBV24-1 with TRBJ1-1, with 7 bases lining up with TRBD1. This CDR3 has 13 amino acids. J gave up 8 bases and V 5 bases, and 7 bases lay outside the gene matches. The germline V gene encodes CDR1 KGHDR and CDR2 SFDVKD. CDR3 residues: CATSAVLTGEAFF. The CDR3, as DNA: TGTGCCACCAGTGCCGTCCTGACAGGGGAAGCTTTCTTT.

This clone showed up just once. DNA of the CDR3: TGTGCCAGCAGTTATCTAGGCTCCTACAATGAGCAGTTCTTC. The encoded protein is CASSYLGSYNEQFF. The chain has TRBV6-2 or TRBV6-3 and TRBJ2-1; D unresolved. Per germline, CDR1 MNHEY and CDR2 SVGEGT. The CDR3 length is 14 residues. V lost 3 bases to trimming and J lost 0 bases, with 6 bases between them.

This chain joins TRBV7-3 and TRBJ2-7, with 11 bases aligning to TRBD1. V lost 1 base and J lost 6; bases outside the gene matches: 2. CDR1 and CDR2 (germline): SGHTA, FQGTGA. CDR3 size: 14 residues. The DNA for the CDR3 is TGTGCCAGCAGCTTAAGTGGGACAGGGGGCGAGCAGTACTTC. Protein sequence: CASSLSGTGGEQYF.

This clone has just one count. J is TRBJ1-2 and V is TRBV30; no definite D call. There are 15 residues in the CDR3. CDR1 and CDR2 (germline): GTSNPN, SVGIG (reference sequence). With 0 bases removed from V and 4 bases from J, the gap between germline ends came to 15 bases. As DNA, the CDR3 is TGTGCCTGGAGTGTACCGGGGAGACTACGCTATGGCTACACCTTC. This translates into CAWSVPGRLRYGYTF.

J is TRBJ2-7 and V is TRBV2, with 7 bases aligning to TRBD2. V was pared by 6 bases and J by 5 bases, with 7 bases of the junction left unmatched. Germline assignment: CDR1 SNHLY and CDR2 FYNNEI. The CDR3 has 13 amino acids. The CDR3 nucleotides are TGTGCCAGCAGCCTTCCGGGAGGCAACGAGCAGTACTTC. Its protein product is CASSLPGGNEQYF. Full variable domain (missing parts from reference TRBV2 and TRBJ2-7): EPEVTQTPSHQVTQMGQEVILRCVPISNHLYFYWYRQILGQKVEFLVSFYNNEISEKSEIFDDQFSVERPDGSNFTLKIRSTKLEDSAMYFCASSLPGGNEQYFGPGTRLTVT.

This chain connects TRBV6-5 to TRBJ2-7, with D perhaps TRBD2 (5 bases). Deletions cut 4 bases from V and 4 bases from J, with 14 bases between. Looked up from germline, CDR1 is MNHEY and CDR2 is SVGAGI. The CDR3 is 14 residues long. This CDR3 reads CASSLDWPTYEQYF. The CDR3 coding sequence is TGTGCCAGCAGTTTGGACTGGCCCACATACGAGCAGTACTTC.

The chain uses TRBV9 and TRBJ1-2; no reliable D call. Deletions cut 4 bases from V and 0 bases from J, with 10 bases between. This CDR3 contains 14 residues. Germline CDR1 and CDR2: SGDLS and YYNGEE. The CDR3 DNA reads TGTGCCAGCAGCCCGCCCGGAGCTAACTATGGCTACACCTTC. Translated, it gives CASSPPGANYGYTF.